This T cell receptor (beta chain) was obtained from a study of cytomegalovirus exposure and HLA in healthy donors. Primers included in the PCR were 60 Vbeta and 13 Jbeta primers. The data were produced by immunoSEQ multiplex PCR, yet TCRdb's version contains in-frame clones alone and is incomplete. The sample includes around 130,000 clones, 60% to 85% seen only once; the top ten take around 1.9%. The sample comprised PBMCs. The clonotype was recovered from a woman between 35 and 50 years old in good health and CMV-seronegative.

The CDR3 protein is CASRGTENTEAFF. As DNA, the CDR3 is TGTGCCAGCCGCGGGACAGAGAACACTGAAGCTTTCTTT. This chain joins TRBV28 and TRBJ1-1, with TRBD1 matching over 7 bases. The trim removed 8 bases at V and 1 base at J, leaving 4 bases unmatched. The CDR3 runs to 13 residues. Germline V CDR1 and CDR2: MDHEN, SYDVKM.